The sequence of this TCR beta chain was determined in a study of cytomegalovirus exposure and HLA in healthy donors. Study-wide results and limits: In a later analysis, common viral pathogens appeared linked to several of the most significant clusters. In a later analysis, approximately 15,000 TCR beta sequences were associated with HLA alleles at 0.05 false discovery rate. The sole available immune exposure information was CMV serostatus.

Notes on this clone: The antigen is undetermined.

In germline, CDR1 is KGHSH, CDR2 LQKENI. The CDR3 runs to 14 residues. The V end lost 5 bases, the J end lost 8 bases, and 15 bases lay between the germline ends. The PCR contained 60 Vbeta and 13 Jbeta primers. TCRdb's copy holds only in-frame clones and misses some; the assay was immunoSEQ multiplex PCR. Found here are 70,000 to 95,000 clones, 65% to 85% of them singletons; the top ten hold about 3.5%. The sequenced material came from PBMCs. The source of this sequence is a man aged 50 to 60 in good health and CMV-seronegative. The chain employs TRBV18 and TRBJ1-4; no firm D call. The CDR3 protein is CASSEQEAKEKLFF. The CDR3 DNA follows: TGTGCCAGCTCAGAGCAGGAGGCAAAGGAAAAACTGTTTTTT.